The T cell receptor (beta chain) under discussion was sequenced for a study of cytomegalovirus exposure and HLA in healthy donors. V lost 2 bases and J lost 10; bases outside the gene matches: 2. The CDR3 length is 15 residues. Germline V CDR1 and CDR2: MRHNA, SNTAGT. This clone has ten or more counts. Its antigen is currently unknown. Regarding the study as a whole: With high specificity and sensitivity, the classifier reportedly diagnosed cytomegalovirus status. In the 90 to 150 validation repertoires, 85% to 95% of cluster scores exceeded 0, per a later analysis.

TCRdb keeps only in-frame clones here, not all; method: immunoSEQ multiplex PCR. The data hold about 180,000 clones, with 80% to 90% observed a single time. The specimen was PBMCs. The receptor's source is a woman aged 25 to 39 in good health and CMV-seronegative. This chain links TRBV6-4 with TRBJ2-1; 16 bases fit TRBD2. CDR3 loop: CASSDGTSGGAEQFF. CDR3 in DNA: TGTGCCAGCAGTGACGGGACTAGCGGGGGGGCCGAGCAGTTCTTC.